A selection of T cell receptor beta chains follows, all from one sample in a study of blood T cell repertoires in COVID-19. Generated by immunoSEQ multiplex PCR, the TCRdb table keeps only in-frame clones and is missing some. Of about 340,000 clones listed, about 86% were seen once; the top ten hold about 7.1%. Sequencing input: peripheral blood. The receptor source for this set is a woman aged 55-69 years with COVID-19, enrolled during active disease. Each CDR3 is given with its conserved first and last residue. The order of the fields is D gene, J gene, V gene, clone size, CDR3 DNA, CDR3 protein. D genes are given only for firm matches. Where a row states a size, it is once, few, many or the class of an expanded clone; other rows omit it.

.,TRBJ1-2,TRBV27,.,TGTGCCAGCAGTTTCTCGACAGGTGAAATATTCTATGGCTACACCTTC,CASSFSTGEIFYGYTF
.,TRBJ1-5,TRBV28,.,TGTGCCAGCCCACCCCCGGGGGGTCAGCTGAGCAATCAGCCCCAGCATTTT,CASPPPGGQLSNQPQHF
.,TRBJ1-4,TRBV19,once,TGTGCCAGTACCCAGAGTAGGGGCACTAATGAAAAACTGTTTTTT,CASTQSRGTNEKLFF
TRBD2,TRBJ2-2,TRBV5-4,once,TGTGCCAGCAGCCCGGAGCGGGAAGACACCGGGGAGCTGTTTTTT,CASSPEREDTGELFF
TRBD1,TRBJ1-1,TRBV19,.,TGTGCCAGTAGTATATCAGGGGGCGAGTTTACTGAAGCTTTCTTT,CASSISGGEFTEAFF
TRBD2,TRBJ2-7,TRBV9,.,TGTGCCAGCAGCCCCTCGGGGGGGTCGTACGAGCAGTACTTC,CASSPSGGSYEQYF
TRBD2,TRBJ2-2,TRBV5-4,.,TGTGCCAGCAGCCGAAATTCCGGGAGGATCGGGGAGCTGTTTTTT,CASSRNSGRIGELFF
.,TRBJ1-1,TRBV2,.,TGTGCCAGCAGCCCGATCCAGGGTTTGGCCACTGAAGCTTTCTTT,CASSPIQGLATEAFF
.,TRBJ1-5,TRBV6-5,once,TGTGCCAGCATAACCGGGGGGGCGGATGATCAGCCCCAGCATTTT,CASITGGADDQPQHF
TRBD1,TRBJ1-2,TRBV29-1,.,TGCAGCGTTGAAGACCCCGGGGACAGGGGGGCTAACTATGGCTACACCTTC,CSVEDPGDRGANYGYTF
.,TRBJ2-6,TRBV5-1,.,TGCGCCAGCAGCCTCGAGGGTGCTGGGGCCAACGTCCTGACTTTC,CASSLEGAGANVLTF
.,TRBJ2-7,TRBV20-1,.,TGCAGCCTGGTCGGGGGTTACGAGCAGTACTTC,CSLVGGYEQYF
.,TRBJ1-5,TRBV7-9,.,TGTGCCAGCAGCTTAGCGTCGGCAGGTAATCAGCCCCAGCATTTT,CASSLASAGNQPQHF
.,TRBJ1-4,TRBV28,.,TGTGCCAGCAGTTTACCGCTTTCTAGTGAAAAACTGTTTTTT,CASSLPLSSEKLFF
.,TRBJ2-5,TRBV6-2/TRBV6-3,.,TGTGCCAGCAGTTACCCGCCGGGGAAATTCCAAGAGACCCAGTACTTC,CASSYPPGKFQETQYF
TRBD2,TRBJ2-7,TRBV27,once,TGTGCCAGCAGGCTAGCGGGGGGGCCGAACGAGCAGTACTTC,CASRLAGGPNEQYF
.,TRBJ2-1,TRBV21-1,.,TGTGCCAGCAGCAAGCGACAGGGGGTGAGGGAGGGAGAGCAGTTCTTC,CASSKRQGVREGEQFF
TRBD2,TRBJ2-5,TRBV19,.,TGTGCCAGTAGTATCACTAGCGGGAGTTCCCAGTACTTC,CASSITSGSSQYF
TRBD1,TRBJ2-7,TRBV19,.,TGTGCCAGTAGTCCCCGGGACAGGGGGACCTACGAGCAGTACTTC,CASSPRDRGTYEQYF
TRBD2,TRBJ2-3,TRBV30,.,TGTGCCTGGGGGCTAGCGGGGGCAGATACGCAGTATTTT,CAWGLAGADTQYF
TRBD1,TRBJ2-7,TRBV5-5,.,TGTGCCAGCAGCTCCCCGGGACAGGGACCGAGCTCCTACGAGCAGTACTTC,CASSSPGQGPSSYEQYF
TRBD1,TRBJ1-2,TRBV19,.,TGTGCCAGTAGTATCATGACAGGGCAAGGCTATGGCTACACCTTC,CASSIMTGQGYGYTF
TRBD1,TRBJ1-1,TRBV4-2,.,TGTGCCAGCAGCCATGGACAGGTGGCTGAAGCTTTCTTT,CASSHGQVAEAFF
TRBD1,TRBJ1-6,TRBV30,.,TGTGCCCGAACTCAGGGGGTGACCAATTCACCCCTCCACTTT,CARTQGVTNSPLHF
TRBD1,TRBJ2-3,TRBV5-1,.,TGCGCCAGCAGCGGACAGGGTTTGTCAGATACGCAGTATTTT,CASSGQGLSDTQYF
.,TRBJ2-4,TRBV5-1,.,TGCGCCAGCAGCCCGGGTCGAGATTTAATTCTAGCCAAAAACATTCAGTACTTC,CASSPGRDLILAKNIQYF
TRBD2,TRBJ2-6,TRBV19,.,TGTGCCAGTAGTAAGGGGACTAGTATGTCTGGGGCCAACGTCCTGACTTTC,CASSKGTSMSGANVLTF
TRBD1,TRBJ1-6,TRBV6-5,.,TGTGCCAGCAGTCAAATCCAGGGGGTTGGTTCACCCCTCCACTTT,CASSQIQGVGSPLHF
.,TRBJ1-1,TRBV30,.,TGTGCCTGGAGTGTACAAGAGAACACTGAAGCTTTCTTT,CAWSVQENTEAFF
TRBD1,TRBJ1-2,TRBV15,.,TGTGCCACCAGTAAGACAGGGTCTTGGTCTGGCTACACCTTC,CATSKTGSWSGYTF
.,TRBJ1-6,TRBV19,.,TGTGCCAGTAGCCCCCGGGGGGGCCTTAATTCACCCCTCCACTTT,CASSPRGGLNSPLHF
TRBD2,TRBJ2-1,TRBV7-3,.,TGTGCCAGCAGCTCCCCGACTAGCGGGGGCCACAATGAGCAGTTCTTC,CASSSPTSGGHNEQFF
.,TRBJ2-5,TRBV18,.,TGTGCCAGCTCACCGACCGGGACAACCGGTTACTTGGCCCAGTACTTC,CASSPTGTTGYLAQYF
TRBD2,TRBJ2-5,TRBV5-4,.,TGTGCCAGCAGCTTTAGCGGGGCTGGGCAAGAGACCCAGTACTTC,CASSFSGAGQETQYF
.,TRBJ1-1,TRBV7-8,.,TGTGCCAGCAGCTACCCCGGCAGGCTTGAATTGGCTTTCTTT,CASSYPGRLELAFF
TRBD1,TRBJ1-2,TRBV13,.,TGTGCCAGCAGCTTGGGACAGGGCTATGGCTACACCTTC,CASSLGQGYGYTF
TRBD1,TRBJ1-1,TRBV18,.,TGTGCCAGCTCACCCAACAGGGGGCTGTCGGATACTGAAGCTTTCTTT,CASSPNRGLSDTEAFF